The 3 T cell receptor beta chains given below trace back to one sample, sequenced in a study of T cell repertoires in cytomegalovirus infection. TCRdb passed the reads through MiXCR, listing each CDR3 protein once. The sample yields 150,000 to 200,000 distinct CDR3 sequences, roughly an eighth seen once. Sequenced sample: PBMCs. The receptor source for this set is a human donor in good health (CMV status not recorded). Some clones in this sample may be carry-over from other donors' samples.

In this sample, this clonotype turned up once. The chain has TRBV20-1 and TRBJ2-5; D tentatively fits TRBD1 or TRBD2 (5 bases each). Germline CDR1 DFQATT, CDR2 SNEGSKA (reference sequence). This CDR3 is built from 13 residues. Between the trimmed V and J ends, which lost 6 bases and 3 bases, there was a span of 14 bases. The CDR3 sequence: CSALRDVEETQYF. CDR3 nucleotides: TGCAGTGCGCTACGGGACGTAGAAGAGACCCAGTACTTC.

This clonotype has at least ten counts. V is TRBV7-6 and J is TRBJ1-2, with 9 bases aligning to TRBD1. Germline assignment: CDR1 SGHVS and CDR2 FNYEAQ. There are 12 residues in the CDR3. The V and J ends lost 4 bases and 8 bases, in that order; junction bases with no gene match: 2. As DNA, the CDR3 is TGTGCCAGCAGCTCGGGACAGGGCGGCTACACCTTC. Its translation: CASSSGQGGYTF.

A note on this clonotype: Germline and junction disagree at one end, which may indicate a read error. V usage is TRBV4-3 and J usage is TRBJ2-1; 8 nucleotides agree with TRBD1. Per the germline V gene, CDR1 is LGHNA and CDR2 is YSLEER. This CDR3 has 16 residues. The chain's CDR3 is CASSQDWTGFYNVQFF. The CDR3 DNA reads TGCGCCAGCAGCCAAGATTGGACAGGGTTCTACAATGTGCAGTTCTTC.